A single sample is the source of the 23 T cell receptor beta chains below, sequenced in a study of cytomegalovirus exposure and HLA in healthy donors. This PCR relied on a set of 60 Vbeta primers and 13 Jbeta primers. The protocol was immunoSEQ multiplex PCR, while the TCRdb copy is restricted to in-frame clones and leaves out a portion. The sample gives roughly 150,000 clones, 84% of which show up once; 1% is in the top ten. Material: PBMCs. All receptors come from a man aged 25-45 years in good health and CMV-seronegative.

This clone was observed once. V and J are TRBV19 and TRBJ2-7; D not certain. Germline V gene data show CDR1 as LNHDA and CDR2 as SQIVND (reference sequence). The CDR3 is made up of 15 amino acids. V was trimmed by 0 bases and J by 3 bases, leaving 12 bases between them. CDR3 loop: CASSIEKSLFYEQYF. The CDR3 region has the DNA TGTGCCAGTAGTATAGAAAAGAGCCTCTTCTACGAGCAGTACTTC.

V gene TRBV30 combines with J gene TRBJ2-5; a weak D match, TRBD1 (5 bases). Trimming shortened V by 4 bases and J by 5 bases, and 14 bases separated the two germline ends. CDR3 length: 13 amino acids. CDR1 is GTSNPN and CDR2 is SVGIG in the germline V gene (reference sequence). The CDR3, as DNA: TGTGCCTGGAAGTATGCAGGGCGGGAGACCCAGTACTTC. Encoded protein: CAWKYAGRETQYF.

The chain has TRBV6-5 and TRBJ2-7; 8 positions agree with TRBD1. Per the germline V gene, CDR1 is MNHEY and CDR2 is SVGAGI. The CDR3 spans 14 residues. The J segment lost 2 bases and the V segment lost 5 bases, leaving 5 bases of the junction unmatched. CDR3 bases: TGTGCCAGCAGTATCCAGGGGGCTCCCTACGAGCAGTACTTC. It encodes CASSIQGAPYEQYF.

The chain joins TRBV9 to TRBJ2-2, with TRBD1 identical over 9 bases. Germline values: CDR1 SGDLS, CDR2 YYNGEE. The CDR3 covers 16 residues. V trimming: 3 bases; J trimming: 5 bases; junction bases outside the gene matches: 8. This chain's CDR3 is CASSDNNRGLTGELFF. The CDR3 DNA is TGTGCCAGCAGCGATAATAACAGGGGGCTGACCGGGGAGCTGTTTTTT. The variable domain in full, with the rest retrieved from reference TRBV9 and TRBJ2-2, is DSGVTQTPKHLITATGQRVTLRCSPRSGDLSVYWYQQSLDQGLQFLIQYYNGEERAKGNILERFSAQQFPDLHSELNLSSLELGDSALYFCASSDNNRGLTGELFFGEGSRLTVL.

The gene calls are TRBV7-6 and TRBJ2-7, with D perhaps TRBD2 (6 bases). CDR3 size: 14 residues. Germline CDR1 is SGHVS and CDR2 is FNYEAQ. Trimming removed 1 base from V and 5 bases from J, with 12 bases in between. CDR3 in amino acids: CASSLGPGGNEQYF. DNA of the CDR3: TGTGCCAGCAGCTTAGGGCCCGGGGGAAACGAGCAGTACTTC.

The rearrangement links TRBV5-4 to TRBJ2-3; 7 bases fit TRBD2. Losses at the gene ends were 0 bases for V and 4 bases for J; bases not matched to a gene: 8. This CDR3 is built from 16 residues. Looked up from germline, CDR1 is SGHNT and CDR2 is YYREEE (reference sequence). Here the CDR3 DNA reads TGTGCCAGCAGCTTGGTGGGGCGGGAGATGTCAGATACGCAGTATTTT. This codes for CASSLVGREMSDTQYF.

This clone was recorded only once. This chain connects TRBV6-1 to TRBJ2-3; TRBD2 aligns across 8 bases. Trimming took 4 bases from V and 6 from J; bases not matched to a gene: 6. Germline assignment: CDR1 MNHNS and CDR2 SASEGT. This CDR3 region has 14 residues. This chain's CDR3 is CASSVGGGSDTQYF. The CDR3 DNA follows: TGTGCCAGCAGTGTCGGGGGGGGCTCGGATACGCAGTATTTT.

Details on this clone: At the DNA level, this CDR3 is encoded by other sequences in the same sample as well. The chain is built from TRBV5-4 and TRBJ1-1; 9 nucleotides match TRBD1. Trimming at V came to 3 bases and at J to 3 bases, leaving 3 bases not matched to a gene. The V gene's germline CDR1 is SGHNT and CDR2 YYREEE (reference sequence). CDR3 length equals 14 residues. The CDR3 DNA sequence: TGTGCCAGCAGCTGGGGACAGGGCGACACTGAAGCTTTCTTT. Its protein product is CASSWGQGDTEAFF.

This clone was seen more than once but under ten times. V gene TRBV4-1 combines with J gene TRBJ1-2; D may be TRBD1 (5 bases). CDR1 is MGHRA, CDR2 YSYEKL, per germline. V lost 1 base to trimming and J lost 4 bases, with 13 bases between them. CDR3 length: 15 amino acids. CDR3: CASSQVNRNIYGYTF. The DNA for the CDR3 is TGCGCCAGCAGCCAAGTAAACAGGAATATCTATGGCTACACCTTC.

The gene calls are TRBV5-1 and TRBJ2-7; D gene unclear. Germline loops: CDR1 SGHRS, CDR2 YFSETQ. V shed 5 bases and J shed 5 bases, with 14 bases lying between them. This CDR3 spans 13 amino acids. CDR3 protein: CASSPSAVHEQYF. The CDR3 nucleotides read TGCGCCAGCAGTCCTAGTGCAGTCCACGAGCAGTACTTC.

This chain links TRBV6-5 with TRBJ1-1; maybe TRBD1 (6 bases). The V gene's germline CDR1 is MNHEY and CDR2 SVGAGI. The CDR3 has 15 residues. With 6 bases removed from V and 1 base from J, the gap between germline ends came to 15 bases. CDR3 loop: CASSLTGGQNTEAFF. The DNA for the CDR3 is TGTGCCAGCAGCCTGACGGGGGGGCAGAACACTGAAGCTTTCTTT.

This chain joins TRBV2 and TRBJ2-5, with 7 bases that match TRBD1. The ends lost 4 bases at V and 5 bases at J; junction bases unmatched: 4. Germline assignment: CDR1 SNHLY and CDR2 FYNNEI. The CDR3 extends over 13 amino acids. The CDR3 protein is CASSAGQWETQYF. The CDR3 region has the DNA TGTGCCAGCAGTGCGGGACAGTGGGAGACCCAGTACTTC.

The genes are TRBV27 and TRBJ2-7; the D gene is possibly TRBD1 (6 bases). This CDR3 is 15 amino acids long. From germline, CDR1 is MNHEY and CDR2 SMNVEV (reference sequence). Trimming shortened V by 5 bases and J by 6 bases, and 20 bases separated the two germline ends. This CDR3 reads CASSAPGQPMGEQYF. Written as DNA, the CDR3 is TGTGCCAGCAGTGCCCCGGGACAACCCATGGGCGAGCAGTACTTC.

This chain uses TRBV18 with TRBJ1-3, with D unclear. This CDR3 is 15 amino acids long. CDR1 is KGHSH, CDR2 LQKENI, per germline. V was trimmed by 3 bases and J by 1 base, leaving 10 bases between them. The CDR3 nucleotides read TGTGCCAGCTCACCGGAGAGGATGTCTGGAAACACCATATATTTT. Amino acids: CASSPERMSGNTIYF.

This chain uses TRBV2 with TRBJ1-3; D is undetermined. Germline V gene sequence: CDR1 SNHLY, CDR2 FYNNEI. The CDR3 loop spans 14 amino acids. V was pared by 6 bases and J by 0 bases, with 9 bases between. The CDR3 region has the DNA TGTGCCAGCAGGGCCCAGGTCTCTGGAAACACCATATATTTT. Translation: CASRAQVSGNTIYF.

V is TRBV15 and J is TRBJ2-2; 9 positions agree with TRBD2. CDR3 length: 17 residues. Trimming cost V 0 bases and J 4 bases; bases outside gene matches: 6. Per germline, CDR1 LNHNV and CDR2 YYDKDF (reference sequence). The CDR3 sequence is CATSRDGVAGVTGELFF. CDR3 in DNA: TGTGCCACCAGCAGAGATGGAGTAGCGGGAGTCACCGGGGAGCTGTTTTTT.

The chain recombines TRBV13 with TRBJ2-5; D gene ambiguous. Germline V gene data show CDR1 as PRHDT and CDR2 as FYEKMQ (reference sequence). The CDR3 covers 13 residues. V shed 4 bases and J shed 1 base, with 7 bases lying between them. The CDR3 is CASSSPLQETQYF. CDR3 nucleotides: TGTGCCAGCAGCTCCCCCCTCCAAGAGACCCAGTACTTC.

The chain employs TRBV10-3 and TRBJ1-3; no clear D. The CDR3 contains 12 residues. The V end was cut by 6 bases, the J end by 0 bases, with 3 bases between. Germline-derived CDR1 and CDR2 are ENHRY and SYGVKD. The CDR3: CAIRSSGNTIYF. The CDR3 DNA follows: TGTGCCATCAGGAGCTCTGGAAACACCATATATTTT.

This chain uses TRBV5-1 with TRBJ2-7; 9 bases are shared with TRBD1. With 6 bases clipped from V and 8 bases from J, the junction kept 9 bases outside the gene matches. Germline CDR1 reads SGHRS; CDR2 reads YFSETQ. This CDR3 is built from 13 residues. The CDR3 reads CASTGTGRTKQYF. The CDR3 DNA reads as TGCGCCAGCACCGGGACAGGGAGGACGAAGCAGTACTTC. The variable domain in full, completed from reference TRBV5-1 and TRBJ2-7, reads KAGVTQTPRYLIKTRGQQVTLSCSPISGHRSVSWYQQTPGQGLQFLFEYFSETQRNKGNFPGRFSGRQFSNSRSEMNVSTLELGDSALYLCASTGTGRTKQYFGPGTRLTVT.

This chain joins TRBV5-1 and TRBJ1-2; the D gene is possibly TRBD1 (5 bases). Trimming took off 0 bases at V and 2 bases at J, with 14 bases between the two ends. The V gene's germline CDR1 is SGHRS and CDR2 YFSETQ. The CDR3 runs to 16 residues. CDR3 sequence (DNA): TGCGCCAGCAGCTTGGACTTTGGGGCCACCAACTATGGCTACACCTTC. Translating it yields CASSLDFGATNYGYTF.

This clone showed up just a few times. This chain joins TRBV2 and TRBJ2-1; 14 bases line up with TRBD2. Losses at the gene ends were 6 bases for V and 7 bases for J; bases not matched to a gene: 2. Germline lookup yields CDR1 SNHLY and CDR2 FYNNEI. This CDR3 is 14 amino acids long. CDR3 in DNA: TGTGCCAGCAGGGGACTAGCGGGAGTAAATGAGCAGTTCTTC. Its protein product is CASRGLAGVNEQFF. The full variable domain, with the rest looked up from reference TRBV2 and TRBJ2-1, is EPEVTQTPSHQVTQMGQEVILRCVPISNHLYFYWYRQILGQKVEFLVSFYNNEISEKSEIFDDQFSVERPDGSNFTLKIRSTKLEDSAMYFCASRGLAGVNEQFFGPGTRLTVL.

V usage is TRBV4-2 and J usage is TRBJ2-5; TRBD1 agrees at 11 bases. Per the germline V gene, CDR1 is LGHNA and CDR2 is YNFKEQ. The ends lost 3 bases at V and 5 bases at J; junction bases unmatched: 11. This CDR3 contains 17 residues. The CDR3 DNA follows: TGTGCCAGCAGCCAGGCAGGCGGGACAGGGGGTTTGGAGACCCAGTACTTC. It encodes CASSQAGGTGGLETQYF.

In regard to this clone: The identical CDR3 is also encoded by other nucleotide sequences in the sample. This rearrangement joins TRBV7-2 to TRBJ2-2, with 8 bases that match TRBD1. This CDR3 has 15 amino acids. Germline V gene lookup returns CDR1 SGHTA and CDR2 FQGNSA. V trimming: 5 bases; J trimming: 0 bases; junction bases outside the gene matches: 2. DNA for the CDR3: TGTGCCAGCAGCCGGGACAGGACGAACACCGGGGAGCTGTTTTTT. Its protein product is CASSRDRTNTGELFF.